This TCR beta chain emerged from a study of blood T cell repertoires in COVID-19. Study-level background: The United States, Italy and Spain were the sources of the acute and convalescent COVID-19 samples. Sources were T cells, B-cell-depleted T cells, or PBMCs; the material itself was cDNA or gDNA.

In the authors' workflow: Reference gene primer amplification gave estimated nucleated cell counts. Libraries were prepared by immunoSEQ multiplex PCR; TCRdb keeps only in-frame clonotypes and omits some of them. V and J calls and clone size follow that table, whereas D and trimming were derived from the DNA. Of under 100,000 clones in the sample, around 86% were seen once. This sequence originates from a human donor in a cohort sampled during active COVID-19. The sample was peripheral blood.

The CDR3 spells CASSLTPGGSNTEAFF. CDR3 in DNA: TGTGCCAGCTCCTTAACACCAGGCGGGTCTAACACTGAAGCTTTCTTT. This chain connects TRBV18 to TRBJ1-1; D not resolved. The CDR3 consists of 16 residues. Germline CDR1 is KGHSH and CDR2 is LQKENI. V shed 6 bases and J shed 2 bases, with 19 bases lying between them.